These T cell receptor beta chains were read from a single sample in a study of T cells after yellow fever vaccination. Using its own MiXCR run on the 5' RACE reads, TCRdb lists one record per CDR3 protein. The sample holds 250,000 or so distinct CDR3 sequences, roughly 3.5% seen once. The source was PBMCs, collected 15 days after the yellow fever booster vaccination. These receptors were collected from a man between 18 and 35 years old who received the YFV17D yellow fever vaccine. Both conserved end residues are part of each CDR3. Fields, in order: V gene, CDR3 length, J gene, clone size, CDR3 protein. Only part of the rows carry a size: once, few, many, or a class if the clone is expanded.

>TRBV25-1|14|TRBJ2-5|many
CASRDHILQETQYF
>TRBV6-5|14|TRBJ2-7|NA
CASRRQHLSYEQYF
>TRBV4-2|13|TRBJ2-1|many
CASSQGRTNEQFF
>TRBV28|14|TRBJ2-3|many
CASSPGVTTDTQYF
>TRBV20-1|13|TRBJ1-5|many
CSASPQPEQPQHF
>TRBV6-6|14|TRBJ1-5|NA
CASSYSGQGQPQHF
>TRBV30|15|TRBJ1-2|many
CAWTGTGLMLYGYTF
>TRBV3-1|15|TRBJ2-3|many
CASSQQRGGADTQYF
>TRBV5-5|13|TRBJ1-4|many
CASSFDGNEKLFF
>TRBV7-9|12|TRBJ2-5|few
CASSSLSLPQYF
>TRBV7-2|16|TRBJ1-5|many
CASSLAVGWSNQPQHF
>TRBV7-9|17|TRBJ2-7|NA
CASSLISTGMRPYEQYF
>TRBV5-5|13|TRBJ2-3|many
CASSFGPTDTQYF
>TRBV4-1|17|TRBJ2-7|many
CASSPEARPGFAWEQYF
>TRBV6-2/TRBV6-3|13|TRBJ2-1|many
CASSYGHNNEQFF
>TRBV5-4|15|TRBJ2-3|NA
CASTDRGPEWGTQYF
>TRBV15|14|TRBJ2-4|many
CATSREVWGNIQYF